This T cell receptor beta chain was recovered during a study of cytomegalovirus exposure and HLA in healthy donors. Study-level points and caveats: Later analysis suggested links between common viral pathogens and several top significant clusters. Reportedly, diagnosis of cytomegalovirus status by the classifier showed high specificity and sensitivity. A later analysis showed TCR association rates differing by HLA locus, peaking at DRB1 and lowest at HLA-C.

Primers: 60 Vbeta forward and 13 Jbeta reverse. Data came from immunoSEQ multiplex PCR; TCRdb stores just in-frame clones and leaves some out. The sample carries more than 80,000 clones, roughly 79% recorded once. The CDR3 runs 13 residues. Germline CDR1 reads MNHEY; CDR2 reads SVGAGI. The ends were cut back, 5 bases at V and 6 bases at J, with 14 bases in the middle. On this clone itself: Antigen unknown.

The chain uses TRBV6-5 and TRBJ2-7, with D perhaps TRBD2 (6 bases). Specimen: PBMCs. This receptor was obtained from a man younger than 30 in good health and CMV-seropositive. As DNA, the CDR3 is TGTGCCAGCAGTATACCGGGAGTAGCCGAGCAGTACTTC. Its translation is CASSIPGVAEQYF.